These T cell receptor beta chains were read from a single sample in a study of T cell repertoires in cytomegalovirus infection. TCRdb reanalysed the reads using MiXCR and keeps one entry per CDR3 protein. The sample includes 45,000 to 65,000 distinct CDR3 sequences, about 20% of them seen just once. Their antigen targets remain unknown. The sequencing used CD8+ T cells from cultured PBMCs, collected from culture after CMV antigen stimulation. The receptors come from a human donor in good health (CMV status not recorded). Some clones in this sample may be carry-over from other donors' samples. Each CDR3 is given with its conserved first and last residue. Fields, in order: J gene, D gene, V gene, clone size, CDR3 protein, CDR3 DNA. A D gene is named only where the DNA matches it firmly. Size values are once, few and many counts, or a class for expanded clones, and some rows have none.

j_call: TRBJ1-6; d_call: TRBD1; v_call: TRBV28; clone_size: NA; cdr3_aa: CASSSLRDRGYSPLHF; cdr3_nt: TGTGCCAGCAGTTCTCTCCGGGACAGGGGCTATTCACCCCTCCACTTT
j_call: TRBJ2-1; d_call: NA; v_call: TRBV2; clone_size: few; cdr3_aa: CASRGGRDEQFF; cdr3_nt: TGTGCCAGCAGGGGAGGCAGGGACGAGCAGTTCTTC
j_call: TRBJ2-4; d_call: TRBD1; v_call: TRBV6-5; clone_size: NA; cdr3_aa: CASSTTQGYIQYF; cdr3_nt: TGTGCCAGCAGTACCACACAGGGGTACATTCAGTACTTC
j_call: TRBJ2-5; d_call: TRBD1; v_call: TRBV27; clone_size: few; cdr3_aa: CASSSPSWTGAGETQYF; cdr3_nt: TGTGCCAGCAGTTCCCCCTCCTGGACAGGGGCGGGGGAGACCCAGTACTTC
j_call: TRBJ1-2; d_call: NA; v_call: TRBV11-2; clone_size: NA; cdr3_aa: CASSSNPQGGIQGYTF; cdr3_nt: TGTGCCAGCAGCTCAAACCCACAGGGTGGTATTCAGGGCTACACCTTC
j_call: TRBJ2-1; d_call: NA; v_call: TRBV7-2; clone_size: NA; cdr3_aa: CASSLNAGGTYNEQFF; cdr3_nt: TGTGCCAGCAGCTTAAATGCCGGGGGTACCTACAATGAGCAGTTCTTC
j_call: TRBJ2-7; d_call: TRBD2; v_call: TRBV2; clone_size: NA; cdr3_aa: CASSEELAGATYEQYF; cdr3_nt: TGTGCCAGCAGTGAAGAACTAGCGGGGGCTACCTACGAGCAGTACTTC
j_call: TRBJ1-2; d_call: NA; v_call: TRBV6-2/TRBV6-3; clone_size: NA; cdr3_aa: CASSYSAYGYTF; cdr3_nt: TGTGCCAGCAGTTACTCGGCCTATGGCTACACCTTC
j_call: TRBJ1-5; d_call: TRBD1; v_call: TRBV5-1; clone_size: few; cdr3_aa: CASSSEGQVGQPQHF; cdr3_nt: TGCGCCAGCAGCTCAGAGGGACAGGTGGGTCAGCCCCAGCATTTT
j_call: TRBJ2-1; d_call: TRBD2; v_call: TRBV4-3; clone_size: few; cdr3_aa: CASSQDGGGSYNEQFF; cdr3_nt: TGCGCCAGCAGCCAAGACGGGGGGGGATCCTACAATGAGCAGTTCTTC
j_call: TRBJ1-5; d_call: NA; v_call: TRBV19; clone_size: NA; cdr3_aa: CASSIKGRDNQPQHF; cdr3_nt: TGTGCCAGTAGTATTAAGGGCCGCGACAATCAGCCCCAGCATTTT
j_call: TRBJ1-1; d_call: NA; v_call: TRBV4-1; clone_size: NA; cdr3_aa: CASSQGSPYEAFF; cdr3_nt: TGCGCCAGCAGCCAAGGGTCTCCTTATGAGGCTTTCTTT
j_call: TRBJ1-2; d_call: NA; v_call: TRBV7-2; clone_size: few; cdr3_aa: CASSLAGPAPSYGYTF; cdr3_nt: TGTGCCAGCAGCTTAGCAGGACCTGCACCCAGCTATGGCTACACCTTC
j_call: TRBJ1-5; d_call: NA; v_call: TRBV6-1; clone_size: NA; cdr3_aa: CASSDRGGLSNQPQHF; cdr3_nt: TGTGCCAGCAGTGATAGGGGGGGATTGAGCAATCAGCCCCAGCATTTT
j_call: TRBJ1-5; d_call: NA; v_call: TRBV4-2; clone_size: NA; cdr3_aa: CASSQDAEHSNQPQHF; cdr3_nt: TGTGCCAGCAGCCAAGACGCAGAGCATAGCAATCAGCCCCAGCATTTT
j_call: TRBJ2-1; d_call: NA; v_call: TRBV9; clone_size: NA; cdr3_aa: CASSDRQDSYNEQFF; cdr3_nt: TGTGCCAGCAGCGACCGACAGGACTCCTACAATGAGCAGTTCTTC
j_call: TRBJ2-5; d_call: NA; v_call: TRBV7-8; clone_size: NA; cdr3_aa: CASSPGGYQETQYF; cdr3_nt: TGTGCCAGCAGCCCGGGCGGGTACCAAGAGACCCAGTACTTC
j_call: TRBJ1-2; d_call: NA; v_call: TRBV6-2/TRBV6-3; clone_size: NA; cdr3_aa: CASSYRGGLGYTF; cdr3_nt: TGTGCCAGCAGTTACCGCGGCGGTCTCGGCTACACCTTC
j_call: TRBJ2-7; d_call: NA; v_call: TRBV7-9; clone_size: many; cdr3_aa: CASSWRDYEQYF; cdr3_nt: TGTGCCAGCAGCTGGAGAGACTACGAGCAGTACTTC
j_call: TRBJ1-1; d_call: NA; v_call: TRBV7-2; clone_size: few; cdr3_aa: CASSSRLSGTEAFF; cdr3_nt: TGTGCCAGCAGCTCGAGACTTTCCGGGACTGAAGCTTTCTTT
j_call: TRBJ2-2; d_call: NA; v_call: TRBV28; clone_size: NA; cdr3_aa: CASSLLAGDHNLGGELFF; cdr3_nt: TGTGCCAGCAGCCTCTTGGCCGGGGATCATAACCTAGGCGGGGAGCTGTTTTTT
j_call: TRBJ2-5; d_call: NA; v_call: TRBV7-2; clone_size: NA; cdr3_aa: CASSLTEQETQYF; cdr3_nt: TGTGCCAGCAGCTTGACGGAGCAAGAGACCCAGTACTTC
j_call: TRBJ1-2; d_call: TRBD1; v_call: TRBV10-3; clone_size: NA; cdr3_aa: CAIMNPGTGASCYTF; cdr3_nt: TGTGCCATCATGAACCCCGGGACAGGGGCTAGTTGCTACACCTTC
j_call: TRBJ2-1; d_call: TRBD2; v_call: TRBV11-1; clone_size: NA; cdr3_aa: CASSDREDEQFF; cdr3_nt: TGTGCCAGCAGTGACCGGGAGGATGAGCAGTTCTTC
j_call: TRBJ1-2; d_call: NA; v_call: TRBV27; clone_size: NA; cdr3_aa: CASSFRGLQGYTF; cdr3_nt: TGTGCCAGCAGTTTTCGGGGGCTCCAAGGCTACACCTTC
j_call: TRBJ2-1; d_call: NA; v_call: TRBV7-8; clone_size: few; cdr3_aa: CASSLAASSYNEQFF; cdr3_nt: TGTGCCAGCAGCTTAGCAGCGAGCTCCTACAATGAGCAGTTCTTC
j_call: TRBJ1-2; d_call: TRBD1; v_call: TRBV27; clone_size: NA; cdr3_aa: CASSQNRGPHYGYTF; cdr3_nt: TGTGCCAGCAGTCAGAACAGGGGTCCTCACTATGGCTACACCTTC
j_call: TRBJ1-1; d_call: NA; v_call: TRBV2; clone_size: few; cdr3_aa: CASSLQGGTEAFF; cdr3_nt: TGTGCCAGCAGTCTACAGGGCGGTACTGAAGCTTTCTTT
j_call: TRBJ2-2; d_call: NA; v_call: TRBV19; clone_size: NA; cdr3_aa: CATAKAPHGELFF; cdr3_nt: TGTGCCACCGCCAAGGCTCCTCACGGGGAGCTGTTTTTT
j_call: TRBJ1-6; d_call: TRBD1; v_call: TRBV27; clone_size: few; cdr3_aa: CASSWAPGGSPLHF; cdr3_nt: TGTGCCAGCAGTTGGGCGCCAGGGGGATCACCCCTCCACTTT
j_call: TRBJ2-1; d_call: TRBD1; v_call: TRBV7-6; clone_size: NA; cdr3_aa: CASSPRSQIGGGTGHNEQFF; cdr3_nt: TGTGCCAGCAGCCCCCGATCCCAAATAGGTGGCGGGACAGGGCACAATGAGCAGTTCTTC
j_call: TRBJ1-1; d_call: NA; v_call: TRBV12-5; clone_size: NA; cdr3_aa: CASGSTENTEAFF; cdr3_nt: TGTGCTAGTGGTTCAACAGAGAACACTGAAGCTTTCTTT
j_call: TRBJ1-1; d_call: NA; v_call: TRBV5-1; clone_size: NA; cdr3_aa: CASSLEVGGWTEAFF; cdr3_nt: TGCGCCAGCAGCTTGGAGGTAGGGGGATGGACTGAAGCTTTCTTT
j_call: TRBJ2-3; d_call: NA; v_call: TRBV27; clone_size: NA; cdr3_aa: CATARRTDTQYF; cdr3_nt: TGTGCCACGGCTCGCAGGACAGATACGCAGTATTTT
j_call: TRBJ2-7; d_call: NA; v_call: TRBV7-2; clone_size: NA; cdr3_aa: CASNGPPRPYEQYF; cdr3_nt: TGTGCCAGCAACGGGCCACCTAGACCCTACGAGCAGTACTTC
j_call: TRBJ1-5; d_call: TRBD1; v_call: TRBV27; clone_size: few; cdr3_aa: CASSPLQGQGRGNQPQHF; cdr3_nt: TGTGCCAGCAGTCCATTACAAGGACAGGGAAGAGGCAATCAGCCCCAGCATTTT
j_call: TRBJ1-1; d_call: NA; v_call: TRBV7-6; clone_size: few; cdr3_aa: CASSPGQKNTEAFF; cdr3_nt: TGTGCCAGCAGCCCGGGACAAAAGAACACTGAAGCTTTCTTT
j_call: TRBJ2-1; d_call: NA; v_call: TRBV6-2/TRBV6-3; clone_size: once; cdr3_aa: CASTASGTVNNEQFF; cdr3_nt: TGTGCCAGCACCGCCTCCGGGACGGTCAACAATGAGCAGTTCTTC
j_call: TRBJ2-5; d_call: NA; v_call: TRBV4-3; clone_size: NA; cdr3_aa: CASSQASHDGRETQYF; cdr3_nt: TGCGCCAGCAGCCAAGCATCCCACGACGGACGGGAGACCCAGTACTTC
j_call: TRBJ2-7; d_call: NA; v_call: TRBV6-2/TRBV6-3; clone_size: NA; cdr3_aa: CASSYSGSYPYEQYF; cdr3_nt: TGTGCCAGCAGTTACTCGGGCAGCTACCCCTACGAGCAGTACTTC
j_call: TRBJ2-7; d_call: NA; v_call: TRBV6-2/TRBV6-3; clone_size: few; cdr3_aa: CASSYGRGDTYEQYF; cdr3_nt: TGTGCCAGCAGTTACGGGCGGGGTGATACCTACGAGCAGTACTTC
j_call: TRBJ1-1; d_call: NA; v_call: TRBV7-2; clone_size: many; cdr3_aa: CASSSGRIEAFF; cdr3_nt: TGTGCCAGCAGCTCGGGACGGATCGAAGCTTTCTTT
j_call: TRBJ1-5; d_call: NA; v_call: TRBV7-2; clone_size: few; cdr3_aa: CASSLYDSNQPQHF; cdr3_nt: TGTGCCAGCAGCTTATACGATAGCAATCAGCCCCAGCATTTT
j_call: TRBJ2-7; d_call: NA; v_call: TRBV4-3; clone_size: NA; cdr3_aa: CASSQGHVGASEQYF; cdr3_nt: TGCGCCAGCAGCCAAGGTCACGTCGGGGCCTCCGAGCAGTACTTC
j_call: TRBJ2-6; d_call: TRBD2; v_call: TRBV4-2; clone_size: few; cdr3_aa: CASSQASSGGGLGANVLTF; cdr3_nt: TGTGCCAGCAGCCAAGCTTCCAGCGGGGGGGGCCTGGGGGCCAACGTCCTGACTTTC
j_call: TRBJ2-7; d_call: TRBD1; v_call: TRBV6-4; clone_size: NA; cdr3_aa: CASSRDRLYEQYF; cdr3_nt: TGTGCCAGCAGTCGGGACAGGCTCTACGAGCAGTACTTC
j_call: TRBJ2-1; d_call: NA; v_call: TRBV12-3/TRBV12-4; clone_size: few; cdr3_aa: CASSLSPYTEQFF; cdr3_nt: TGTGCCAGCAGTTTAAGCCCTTATACGGAGCAGTTCTTC
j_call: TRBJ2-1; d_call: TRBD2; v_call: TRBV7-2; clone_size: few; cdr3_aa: CASSGGGNEQFF; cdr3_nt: TGTGCCAGCAGTGGGGGGGGAAATGAGCAGTTCTTC
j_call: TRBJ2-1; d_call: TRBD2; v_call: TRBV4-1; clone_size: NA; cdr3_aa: CASSHLSGGDSYNEQFF; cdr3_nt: TGCGCCAGCAGCCACCTTAGCGGGGGGGACTCCTACAATGAGCAGTTCTTC